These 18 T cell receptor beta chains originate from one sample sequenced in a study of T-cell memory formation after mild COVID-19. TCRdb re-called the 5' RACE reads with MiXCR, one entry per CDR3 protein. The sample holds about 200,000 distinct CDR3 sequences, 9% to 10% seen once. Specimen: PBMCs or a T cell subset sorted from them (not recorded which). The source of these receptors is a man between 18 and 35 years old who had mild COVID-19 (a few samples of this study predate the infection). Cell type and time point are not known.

The CDR3 DNA sequence: TGTGCCAGCAGTGAAGACTCCGAGCATGGCTATGAGCAGTTCTTC. Residues: CASSEDSEHGYEQFF. V is TRBV2 and J is TRBJ2-1; D is unresolved. V lost 1 base and J lost 8, with 15 bases in between. CDR3 length equals 15 residues. Germline CDR1 reads SNHLY; CDR2 reads FYNNEI.

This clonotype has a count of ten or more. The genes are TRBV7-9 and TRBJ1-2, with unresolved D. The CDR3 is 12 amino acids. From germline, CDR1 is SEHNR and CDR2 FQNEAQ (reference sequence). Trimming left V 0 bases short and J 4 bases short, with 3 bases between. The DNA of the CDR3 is TGTGCCAGCAGCTTAGCCGGCTATGGCTACACCTTC. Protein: CASSLAGYGYTF.

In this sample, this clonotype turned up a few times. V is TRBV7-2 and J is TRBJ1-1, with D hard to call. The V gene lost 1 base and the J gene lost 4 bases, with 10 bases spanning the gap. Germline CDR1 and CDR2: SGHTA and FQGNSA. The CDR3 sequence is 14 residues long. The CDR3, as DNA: TGTGCCAGCAGCTTAGGTGGGCGGCGCACTGAAGCTTTCTTT. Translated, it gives CASSLGGRRTEAFF.

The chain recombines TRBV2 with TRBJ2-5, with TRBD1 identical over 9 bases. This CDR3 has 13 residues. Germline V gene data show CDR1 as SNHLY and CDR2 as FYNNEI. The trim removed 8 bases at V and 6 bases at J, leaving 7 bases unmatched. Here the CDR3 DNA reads TGTGCCAGCGTATGGGACAGGGTGCAGACCCAGTACTTC. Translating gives CASVWDRVQTQYF.

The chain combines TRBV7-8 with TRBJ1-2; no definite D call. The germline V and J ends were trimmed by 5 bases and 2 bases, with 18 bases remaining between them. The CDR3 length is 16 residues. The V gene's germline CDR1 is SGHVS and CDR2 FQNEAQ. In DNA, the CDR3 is TGTGCCAGCAGCCCTGCGCGGGGAGGCTCCAACTATGGCTACACCTTC. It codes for CASSPARGGSNYGYTF.

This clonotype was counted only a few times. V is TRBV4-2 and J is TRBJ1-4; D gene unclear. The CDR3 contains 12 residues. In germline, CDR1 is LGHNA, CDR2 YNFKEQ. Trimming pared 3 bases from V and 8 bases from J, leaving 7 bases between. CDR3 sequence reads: CASSQFQEKLFF. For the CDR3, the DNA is TGTGCCAGCAGCCAGTTTCAGGAAAAACTGTTTTTT.

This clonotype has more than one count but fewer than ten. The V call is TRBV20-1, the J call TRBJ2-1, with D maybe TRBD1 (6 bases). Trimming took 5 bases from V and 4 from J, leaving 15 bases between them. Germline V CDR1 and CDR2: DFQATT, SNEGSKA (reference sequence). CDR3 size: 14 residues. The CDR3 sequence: CSADNRERYNEQFF. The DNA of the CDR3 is TGCAGTGCTGACAACAGGGAAAGATACAATGAGCAGTTCTTC.

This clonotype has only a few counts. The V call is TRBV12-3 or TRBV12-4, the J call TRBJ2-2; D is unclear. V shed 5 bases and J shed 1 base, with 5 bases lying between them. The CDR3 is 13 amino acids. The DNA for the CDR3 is TGTGCCAGCAGTATTAGGAACACCGGGGAGCTGTTTTTT. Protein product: CASSIRNTGELFF.

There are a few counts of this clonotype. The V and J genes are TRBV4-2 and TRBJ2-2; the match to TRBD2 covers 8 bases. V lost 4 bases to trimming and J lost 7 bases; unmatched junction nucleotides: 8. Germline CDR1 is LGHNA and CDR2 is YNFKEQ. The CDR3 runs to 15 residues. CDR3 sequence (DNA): TGTGCCAGCAGCCCCGCCGGGGGGGTACACGGGGAGCTGTTTTTT. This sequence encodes CASSPAGGVHGELFF.

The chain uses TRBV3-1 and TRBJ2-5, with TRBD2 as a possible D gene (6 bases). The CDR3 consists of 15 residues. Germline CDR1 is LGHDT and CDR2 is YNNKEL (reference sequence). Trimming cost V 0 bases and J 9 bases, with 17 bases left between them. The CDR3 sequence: CASSQEIPGEAAQYF. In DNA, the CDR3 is TGTGCCAGCAGCCAAGAAATTCCGGGGGAGGCGGCCCAGTACTTC.

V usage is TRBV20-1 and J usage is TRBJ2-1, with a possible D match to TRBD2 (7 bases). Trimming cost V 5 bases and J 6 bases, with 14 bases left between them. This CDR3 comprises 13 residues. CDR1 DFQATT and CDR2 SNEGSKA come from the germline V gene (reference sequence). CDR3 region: CSASRGLANEQFF. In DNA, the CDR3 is TGCAGTGCTTCGCGGGGGCTCGCCAATGAGCAGTTCTTC.

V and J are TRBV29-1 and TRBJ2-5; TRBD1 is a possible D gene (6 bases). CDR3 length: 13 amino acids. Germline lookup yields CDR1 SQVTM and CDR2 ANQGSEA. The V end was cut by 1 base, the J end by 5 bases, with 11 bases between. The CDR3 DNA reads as TGCAGCGTTGAAGCGAGGGGGTGGGAGACCCAGTACTTC. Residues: CSVEARGWETQYF. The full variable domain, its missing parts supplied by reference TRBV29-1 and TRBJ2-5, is SAVISQKPSRDICQRGTSLTIQCQVDSQVTMMFWYRQQPGQSLTLIATANQGSEATYESGFVIDKFPISRPNLTFSTLTVSNMSPEDSSIYLCSVEARGWETQYFGPGTRLLVL.

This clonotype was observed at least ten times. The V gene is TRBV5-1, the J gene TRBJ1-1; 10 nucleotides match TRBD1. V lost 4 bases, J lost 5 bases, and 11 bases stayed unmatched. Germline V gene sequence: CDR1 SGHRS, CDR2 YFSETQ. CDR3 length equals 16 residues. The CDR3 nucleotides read TGCGCCAGCAGCGCGGACAGGGGGATAGGATCGACTGAAGCTTTCTTT. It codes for CASSADRGIGSTEAFF.

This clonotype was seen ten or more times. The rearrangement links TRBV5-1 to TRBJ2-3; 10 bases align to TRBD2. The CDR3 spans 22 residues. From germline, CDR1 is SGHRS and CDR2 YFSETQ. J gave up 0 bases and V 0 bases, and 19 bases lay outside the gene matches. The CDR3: CASSLARTSGAPLPSSTDTQYF. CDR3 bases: TGCGCCAGCAGCTTGGCCCGCACTAGCGGGGCCCCCTTACCTTCTAGCACAGATACGCAGTATTTT.

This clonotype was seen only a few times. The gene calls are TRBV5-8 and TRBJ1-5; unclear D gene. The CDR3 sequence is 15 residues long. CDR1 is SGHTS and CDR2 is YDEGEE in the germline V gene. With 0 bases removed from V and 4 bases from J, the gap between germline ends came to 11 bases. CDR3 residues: CASSLAWVSNQPQHF. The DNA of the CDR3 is TGTGCCAGCAGCTTGGCCTGGGTATCAAATCAGCCCCAGCATTTT.

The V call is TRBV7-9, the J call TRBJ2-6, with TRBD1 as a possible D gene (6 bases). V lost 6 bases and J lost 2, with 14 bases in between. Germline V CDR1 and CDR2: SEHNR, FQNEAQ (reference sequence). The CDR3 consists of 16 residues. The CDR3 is CASRPGTRAGANVLTF. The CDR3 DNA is TGTGCCAGCAGACCTGGGACACGGGCTGGGGCCAACGTCCTGACTTTC.

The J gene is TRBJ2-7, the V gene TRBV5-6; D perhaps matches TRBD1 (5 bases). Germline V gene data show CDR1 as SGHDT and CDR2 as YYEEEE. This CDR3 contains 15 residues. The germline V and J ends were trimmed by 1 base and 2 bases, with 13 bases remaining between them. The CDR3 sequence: CASSLMSGAAYEQYV. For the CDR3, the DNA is TGTGCCAGCAGCTTGATGTCTGGGGCAGCCTACGAGCAGTACGTC.

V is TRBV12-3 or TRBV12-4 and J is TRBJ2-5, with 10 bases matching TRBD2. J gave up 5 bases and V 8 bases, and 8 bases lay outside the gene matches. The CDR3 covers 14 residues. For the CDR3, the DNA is TGTGCCAGCGCCGGAGCGGGGGGGCCCGAGACCCAGTACTTC. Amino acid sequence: CASAGAGGPETQYF.